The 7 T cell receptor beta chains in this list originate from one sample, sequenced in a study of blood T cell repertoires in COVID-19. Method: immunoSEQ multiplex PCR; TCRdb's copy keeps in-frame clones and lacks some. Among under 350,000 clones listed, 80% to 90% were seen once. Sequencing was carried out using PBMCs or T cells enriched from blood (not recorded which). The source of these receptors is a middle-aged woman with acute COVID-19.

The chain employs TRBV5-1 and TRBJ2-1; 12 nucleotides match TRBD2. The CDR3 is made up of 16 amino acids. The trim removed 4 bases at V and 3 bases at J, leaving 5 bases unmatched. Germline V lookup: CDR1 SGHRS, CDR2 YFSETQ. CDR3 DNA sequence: TGCGCCAGCAGCCAGATGACTAGCGGGAGCTACAATGAGCAGTTCTTC. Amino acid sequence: CASSQMTSGSYNEQFF. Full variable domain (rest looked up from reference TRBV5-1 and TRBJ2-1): KAGVTQTPRYLIKTRGQQVTLSCSPISGHRSVSWYQQTPGQGLQFLFEYFSETQRNKGNFPGRFSGRQFSNSRSEMNVSTLELGDSALYLCASSQMTSGSYNEQFFGPGTRLTVL.

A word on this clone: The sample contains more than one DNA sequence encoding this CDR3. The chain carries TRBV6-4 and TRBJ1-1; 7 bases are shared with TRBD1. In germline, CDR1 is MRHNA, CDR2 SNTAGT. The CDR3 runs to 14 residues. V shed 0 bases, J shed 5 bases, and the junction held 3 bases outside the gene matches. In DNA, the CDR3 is TGTGCCAGCAGTGACTCGGGCAGGGGGACTGAAGCTTTCTTT. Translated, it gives CASSDSGRGTEAFF.

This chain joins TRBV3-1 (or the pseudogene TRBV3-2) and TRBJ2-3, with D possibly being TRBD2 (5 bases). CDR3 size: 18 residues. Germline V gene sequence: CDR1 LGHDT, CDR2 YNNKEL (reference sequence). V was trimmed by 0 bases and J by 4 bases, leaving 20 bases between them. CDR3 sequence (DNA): TGTGCCAGCAGCCAAGAAGACTACCCGACCGTTCAATCAGATACGCAGTATTTT. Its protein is CASSQEDYPTVQSDTQYF.

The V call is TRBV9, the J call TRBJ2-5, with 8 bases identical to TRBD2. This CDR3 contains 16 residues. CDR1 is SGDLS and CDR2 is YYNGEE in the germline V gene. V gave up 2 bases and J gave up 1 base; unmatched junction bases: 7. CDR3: CASSVGGGTLQETQYF. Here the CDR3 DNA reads TGTGCCAGCAGCGTCGGCGGGGGGACCCTCCAAGAGACCCAGTACTTC. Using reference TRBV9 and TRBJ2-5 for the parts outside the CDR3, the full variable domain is DSGVTQTPKHLITATGQRVTLRCSPRSGDLSVYWYQQSLDQGLQFLIQYYNGEERAKGNILERFSAQQFPDLHSELNLSSLELGDSALYFCASSVGGGTLQETQYFGPGTRLLVL.

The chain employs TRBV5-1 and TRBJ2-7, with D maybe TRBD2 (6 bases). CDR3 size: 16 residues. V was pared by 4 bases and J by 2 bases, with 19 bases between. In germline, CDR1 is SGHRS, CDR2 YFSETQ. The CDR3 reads CASSADSGTPTYEQYF. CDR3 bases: TGCGCCAGCAGCGCAGATTCCGGGACTCCGACCTACGAGCAGTACTTC.

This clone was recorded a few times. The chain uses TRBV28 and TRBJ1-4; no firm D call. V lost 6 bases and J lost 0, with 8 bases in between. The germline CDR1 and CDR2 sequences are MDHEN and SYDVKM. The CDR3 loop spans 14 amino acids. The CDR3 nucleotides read TGTGCCAGCAGATCAGTTGCAACTAATGAAAAACTGTTTTTT. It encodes CASRSVATNEKLFF.

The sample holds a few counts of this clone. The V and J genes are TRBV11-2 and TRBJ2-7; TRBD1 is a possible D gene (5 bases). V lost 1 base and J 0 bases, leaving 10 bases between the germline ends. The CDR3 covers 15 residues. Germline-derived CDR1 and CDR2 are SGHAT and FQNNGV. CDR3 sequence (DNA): TGTGCCAGCAGCTTAGGACAGCAATTCTCCTACGAGCAGTACTTC. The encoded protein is CASSLGQQFSYEQYF.